This T cell receptor (beta chain) was profiled in a study of cytomegalovirus exposure and HLA in healthy donors. The V and J ends lost 5 bases and 2 bases, in that order; junction bases with no gene match: 9. Germline-derived CDR1 and CDR2 are MNHEY and SMNVEV (reference sequence). The CDR3 covers 16 residues. Amplification used 60 Vbeta primers and 13 Jbeta primers. The assay was immunoSEQ multiplex PCR, and TCRdb's table has in-frame clones only and misses some. The profile shows tens of thousands of clones, less than 80% of them singletons. The sequenced sample consisted of PBMCs. The sequence came from a boy between 10 and 17 years old in good health and CMV-seropositive. The V and J genes are TRBV27 and TRBJ2-7, with 10 bases fitting TRBD1. The CDR3 nucleotides read TGTGCCAGCAGTCCCCTTGGGGGGACAGGGGCCTACGAGCAGTACTTC. Its protein product is CASSPLGGTGAYEQYF.